Each of the 15 T cell receptor beta chains below was sequenced from the same sample in a study of CD8+ T cells in alopecia areata (dated by TCRdb to 2016 to 2019). Library creation used the immunoSEQ multiplex PCR assay. RNA was extracted from all samples and reverse transcribed into cDNA as template for TCR sequencing. TCRdb took this table from immuneACCESS and kept in-frame rearrangements with V and J called. Such tables lack part of the clones; where checked against another copy, unresolved V genes explain under half of the gap, and the rest is unexplained. A total of 12,000 or so clones appear in this sample, approximately 65% of them only once. The leading ten clones occupy 20% to 25% of the sample. Lesional scalp punch biopsies and peripheral blood were collected from alopecia areata patients. The sequencing sample was made of skin. These receptors were collected from a human donor with alopecia areata.

This clone was picked up one time. The rearrangement uses TRBV21-1 and TRBJ1-1. TRBV21-1 is described as a pseudogene. The CDR3 covers 18 residues. CDR3: CASSKKFGKTRPRPEAFF. CDR3 coding DNA: TGTGCCAGCAGCAAAAAGTTCGGGAAAACTCGACCCCGCCCTGAAGCTTTCTTT.

The chain recombines TRBV2 with TRBJ1-2, with D possibly TRBD1 on 5 matching bases. With 6 bases removed from V and 8 bases from J, the gap between germline ends came to 28 bases. The CDR3 has 17 residues. Germline V gives CDR1 SNHLY, CDR2 FYNNEI. CDR3 coding DNA: TGTGCCAGCAGGGATAACGCGTTTGCAGGGTCCCGTGACGGCTACACCTTC. This gives the protein CASRDNAFAGSRDGYTF.

This clone was seen a few times. The chain links TRBV7-9 to TRBJ2-1, with D tentatively TRBD1 or TRBD2 (6 bases each). This CDR3 has 12 amino acids. Per germline, CDR1 SEHNR and CDR2 FQNEAQ (reference sequence). The germline V and J ends were trimmed by 9 bases and 2 bases, with 8 bases remaining between them. CDR3 DNA sequence: TGTGCCAGGGGGGGCCCCTACAATGAGCAGTTCTTC. It yields the protein CARGGPYNEQFF.

This chain connects TRBV4-3 to TRBJ1-5; no definite D call. Germline V gene data show CDR1 as LGHNA and CDR2 as YSLEER. This CDR3 contains 14 residues. The germline V and J ends were trimmed by 0 bases and 4 bases, with 7 bases remaining between them. CDR3 DNA: TGCGCCAGCAGCCAAGATCTTCGGAATCAGCCCCAGCATTTT. Its protein is CASSQDLRNQPQHF.

This clone was recorded only once. The genes are TRBV7-9 and TRBJ1-1; TRBD1 agrees at 7 bases. CDR1 and CDR2 (germline): SEHNR, FQNEAQ (reference sequence). V lost 1 base to trimming and J lost 11 bases; unmatched junction nucleotides: 10. This CDR3 has 14 residues. The DNA for the CDR3 is TGTGCCAGCAGCTTAGGGGACAGACATTTCCATGCTTTCTTT. It specifies CASSLGDRHFHAFF.

The chain links TRBV7-8 to TRBJ2-7; TRBD2 aligns across 7 bases. The CDR3 runs 19 residues. Germline trimming cut 2 bases from V and 2 bases from J; bases unmatched to any gene: 18. The germline gives CDR1 SGHVS, CDR2 FQNEAQ. Written as DNA, the CDR3 is TGTGCCAGCAGCTTAATGCCCCAATGGGGCGGGAGTGCAGCCTACGAGCAGTACTTC. Translating it yields CASSLMPQWGGSAAYEQYF.

The chain uses TRBV27 and TRBJ2-1, with D uncertain. The CDR3 is made up of 14 amino acids. V lost 5 bases to trimming and J lost 2 bases, with 10 bases between them. In germline, CDR1 is MNHEY, CDR2 SMNVEV (reference sequence). The DNA of the CDR3 is TGTGCCAGCAGTGTAGTCTCCCCCTACAATGAGCAGTTCTTC. This translates into CASSVVSPYNEQFF.

The chain carries TRBV7-2 and TRBJ2-5; weak D call: TRBD2 (5 bases). Trimming stripped 3 bases from V and 4 bases from J, with 18 bases between. The germline CDR1 and CDR2 sequences are SGHTA and FQGNSA. CDR3 length: 16 amino acids. CDR3 amino acids: CASSFLGGVERETQYF. CDR3 DNA sequence: TGTGCCAGCAGCTTCCTAGGAGGAGTTGAGAGAGAGACCCAGTACTTC.

This clone came up a few times. The rearrangement joins TRBV7-2 to TRBJ2-1; D call uncertain. V was clipped by 2 bases and J by 6 bases, with 14 bases between them. The CDR3 is 15 residues long. Germline loops: CDR1 SGHTA, CDR2 FQGNSA. Here the CDR3 DNA reads TGTGCCAGCAGCTTAACTATTGCTCGATTCAATGAGCAGTTCTTC. Translated: CASSLTIARFNEQFF.

The rearrangement uses TRBV4-1 and TRBJ2-2; 8 bases agree with TRBD2. Germline CDR1 MGHRA, CDR2 YSYEKL. V dropped 2 bases and J dropped 7; count of bases not matched to a gene: 12. The CDR3 sequence is 17 residues long. The CDR3 region has the DNA TGCGCCAGCAGCCAATTAGGCCTAGCGGGTAGGATCGGGGAGCTGTTTTTT. Protein sequence: CASSQLGLAGRIGELFF.

V gene TRBV6-5 combines with J gene TRBJ1-2; 8 bases match TRBD1. V shed 4 bases, J shed 7 bases, and the junction held 8 bases outside the gene matches. The CDR3 sequence is 14 residues long. Germline loops: CDR1 MNHEY, CDR2 SVGAGI. CDR3 loop: CASSLDRGKLGYTF. The CDR3 DNA reads TGTGCCAGCAGTTTAGACAGGGGAAAACTTGGCTACACCTTC.

V is TRBV4-3 and J is TRBJ1-1; D uncertain. Trimming shortened V by 1 base and J by 3 bases, and 18 bases separated the two germline ends. Germline V lookup: CDR1 LGHNA, CDR2 YSLEER. This CDR3 contains 17 residues. The CDR3 protein is CASSQVGFWLGDTEAFF. For the CDR3, the DNA is TGCGCCAGCAGCCAAGTTGGGTTTTGGTTGGGTGACACTGAAGCTTTCTTT.

The CDR3 nucleotides read TGTGCCAGCATGGGGGGTTGGGACTATGGCTACACCTTC. Translating gives CASMGGWDYGYTF. The J gene is TRBJ1-2, the V gene TRBV2, with D possibly TRBD1 on 5 matching bases. Trimming took 7 bases from V and 3 from J, leaving 12 bases between them. Germline lookup yields CDR1 SNHLY and CDR2 FYNNEI. The CDR3 loop spans 13 amino acids.

This clone has just a few counts. The chain employs TRBV2 and TRBJ2-1, with D tentatively TRBD1 (7 bases). The V end lost 6 bases, the J end lost 2 bases, and 14 bases lay between the germline ends. The CDR3 length is 15 residues. Per germline, CDR1 SNHLY and CDR2 FYNNEI. CDR3 region: CASRRGDSPYNEQFF. Here the CDR3 DNA reads TGTGCCAGCAGGAGGGGGGACAGTCCCTACAATGAGCAGTTCTTC.

The chain combines TRBV5-1 with TRBJ1-4; TRBD1 might be the D (6 bases). Trimming stripped 2 bases from V and 5 bases from J, with 13 bases between. The CDR3 is 15 residues long. Per the germline V gene, CDR1 is SGHRS and CDR2 is YFSETQ. The CDR3 is CASSLRQGSNEKLFF. The CDR3 DNA is TGCGCCAGCAGCTTACGGCAGGGGTCGAATGAAAAACTGTTTTTT.